Presented here are 6 T cell receptor beta chains from one specimen sequenced in a study of beta chain features in type 1 diabetes. Study observations and caveats: In all four CD4+ subsets, TCRB CDR3 length was significantly, moderately reduced in type 1 diabetes.

The authors reverse transcribed all of the isolated RNA, so sequencing captured expressed TCRB transcripts. This table comes from immunoSEQ multiplex PCR, and its TCRdb copy is limited to in-frame clones, with some not included. The sample carries about 650,000 clones, roughly 12% recorded once. These TCRs' antigens remain unknown. The sequencing input was naive CD4+ T cells from blood. The source is a man aged 25 to 40 with type 1 diabetes.

This clone was counted a few times. The V and J genes are TRBV7-2 and TRBJ2-7, with 10 bases that match TRBD1. The CDR3 has 15 residues. Germline V lookup: CDR1 SGHTA, CDR2 FQGNSA. The junction had 6 bases not matched to a gene; V was cut back by 4 bases and J by 3 bases. CDR3 sequence: CASSSRTGGLYEQYF. The CDR3 coding sequence is TGTGCCAGCAGCTCACGGACAGGGGGGCTCTACGAGCAGTACTTC.

Details on this clone: Different DNA sequences within this sample yield the same CDR3. CDR3 region: CASSPSGSYEQYF. Written as DNA, the CDR3 is TGTGCCAGCTCACCGAGTGGCTCCTACGAGCAGTACTTC. The rearrangement links TRBV18 to TRBJ2-7; D gene uncertain. Germline CDR1 is KGHSH and CDR2 is LQKENI. The CDR3 has 13 amino acids. Trimming shortened V by 3 bases and J by 0 bases, and 6 bases separated the two germline ends.

This chain connects TRBV4-2 to TRBJ1-1, with D perhaps TRBD1 (5 bases). The CDR3 has 13 amino acids. Per germline, CDR1 LGHNA and CDR2 YNFKEQ. The V end lost 0 bases, the J end lost 8 bases, and 10 bases lay between the germline ends. The CDR3 bases are TGTGCCAGCAGCCAAGATCGACAGCTAGAAGCTTTCTTT. Translated: CASSQDRQLEAFF.

As regards this clone: One end of the junction does not line up with germline, which may come from a read error. This CDR3 is also generated by other DNA sequences in the sample. The chain's CDR3 is CAWGETGSYGYTF. CDR3 DNA sequence: TGTGCCTGGGGGGAGACAGGGAGTTATGGTTACACCTTC. The chain has TRBV30 and TRBJ1-2; TRBD1 agrees at 7 bases. The CDR3 spans 13 residues. Germline CDR1 and CDR2: GTSNPN and SVGIG (reference sequence).

V gene TRBV2 combines with J gene TRBJ2-7; 8 bases match TRBD1. V lost 7 bases, J lost 6 bases, and 11 bases stayed unmatched. Germline-derived CDR1 and CDR2 are SNHLY and FYNNEI. This CDR3 spans 14 amino acids. CDR3 DNA sequence: TGTGCCAGCACCGTAGGACAGGGCCCCGTCGAGCAGTACTTC. Translation gives CASTVGQGPVEQYF.

The rearrangement uses TRBV30 and TRBJ1-6; no reliable D call. Deletions cut 7 bases from V and 7 bases from J, with 14 bases between. The CDR3 loop spans 13 amino acids. Germline assignment: CDR1 GTSNPN and CDR2 SVGIG (reference sequence). Here the CDR3 reads CASQETGNSPLHF. Written as DNA, the CDR3 is TGTGCCTCGCAGGAGACGGGGAATTCACCCCTCCACTTT.